This T cell receptor (beta chain) is from a study of cytomegalovirus exposure and HLA in healthy donors (dated by TCRdb to the late 2010s). For the study in its entirety: In an earlier analysis of about 560 of the donors, approximately 260 Gb of sequence data and about 110 million unique TCR beta sequences from about 179 million T cells were reported. An early release that covered roughly 600 HLA-typed donors contained about 290 gigabases of sequencing data and 85 million to 100 million unique TCR sequences. Among the approximately 430 genotyped donors, around 81% belonged to the genetic ancestry cluster associated with self-reported Caucasian donors. The study was designed to test whether signatures of past pathogen exposure could be identified by cataloging public T cell receptors. The study profiled the T cell repertoires of more than 500 subjects by immunosequencing and related them to cytomegalovirus serostatus. Besides the first cohort of roughly 700 subjects, a separate validation cohort made up of 120 different subjects was used. To predict cytomegalovirus infection status, the study brought together high-throughput TCR immunosequencing, statistical association of individual TCRs with disease status, and machine learning. To study patterns of TCR occurrence, a later analysis re-analyzed previously published TCR beta repertoires from 666 donors and added high-resolution HLA genotyping. Rather than using new phenotypic data, the later analysis identified candidate immune exposures from TCR beta sequences and from how often those sequences occurred across donors. An earlier analysis of about 620 of the donors applied high-throughput TCR beta sequencing to assess whether each TCR beta V gene segment acted as functional or pseudogenic. Donor age, sex, ethnicity and CMV serostatus were compiled alongside the repertoire data. A later genetic analysis used genome-wide SNP genotypes for about 55% of the 666 donors, treating that subset as a discovery cohort. All discovery cohort repertoires had been generated using a single sequencing platform. Class I and class II HLA loci were covered by the typing at four-digit resolution. Typing coverage differed by locus: A, B, C, DRB1 and DQB1 were typed in about 629-640 donors, DQA1 in about 560, DPA1 in 600 to 610, and DPB1 in 472. Roughly 5 DR-DQ haplotypes were handled as single units for association and clustering, since linkage in the cohort was strong. On average, roughly 240,000 unique TCR beta nucleotide sequences were sequenced per donor among fewer than 500 genotyped donors of the cohort, with roughly 19% of those sequences being non-productive.

Paper-wide results and their limitations: Most TCR sequences were observed very rarely across donors, whereas some public TCRs were present in many individuals. A later analysis found that HLA-associated TCR beta chains were more clonally expanded and had lower generation probabilities than equally common non-associated chains. The authors suggested that the approach could potentially be extended to other disease states and immunological phenotypes. Broadly in line with IMGT annotations, most TCR beta V segments showed up in productive rearrangements about 87% or about 30% of the time in an earlier analysis of several hundred of the donors. Compared with the roughly 670-donor mean, donors in an Asian-associated ancestry cluster had fewer N-insertions in productive TCRs, according to a later genetic analysis. When HLA alleles, especially DR and DQ, strongly co-occurred, attributing TCR associations to individual alleles was difficult. The earlier analysis of 587 of the donors excluded 15 to 20 rarely observed V segments, including chromosome 9 orphons, because counts were too low. A few of the identified cytomegalovirus-associated TCR beta chains were confirmed in vitro to be specific for cytomegalovirus antigens. The study gave a list of 150 to 200 TCR beta chains associated with cytomegalovirus. A group of highly shared sequence variants was considered likely to be a technical artifact of the sequencing pipeline. A further reported finding was that TCR beta sequences accurately predicted the HLA-A and HLA-B alleles for most subjects in the first cohort. A later genetic analysis associated a missense DCLRE1C variant with V-gene and J-gene trimming of TCR beta chains, and an independent cohort replicated the association. For the cohort, immune exposure information was limited to CMV serostatus. Specific HLA alleles were associated with 18,000 or so TCR beta sequences at a false discovery rate of 0.05 in a later analysis. In this cohort, only TCR beta chains were sequenced, and detectable features were limited by the absence of alpha or paired-chain data. The classifier was reported to diagnose cytomegalovirus status with high specificity and sensitivity in both the original cohort and the validation cohort. Several of the top co-occurrence clusters appeared to be linked to parvovirus B19, influenza, CMV and Epstein-Barr virus, according to a later analysis. Linkage disequilibrium might explain the correlated functional status among segregating V segments, but an unknown experimental factor could not be excluded. A later analysis found that TCR association rates varied across HLA loci, with DRB1 alleles showing the most associated TCRs and HLA-C alleles the fewest. HLA typing was unavailable for some donors at each locus, so association tests used only the typed subset. Most CMV-associated TCR beta chains appeared to be HLA-restricted in a later analysis, and the HLA associations seemed to be driven largely by CMV exposure. Roughly uniform sequencing depth across donors was assumed in presence/absence analyses, although this assumption may not hold.

The cohort comprised 670 or so healthy bone marrow donors. All cohort members were sampled while nominally healthy, although unrecorded immune exposures were likely present. The donor was CMV seronegative and belonged to the group of more than 300 seronegative cohort members. A peripheral blood sample was collected from each donor, and TCR beta sequencing was performed on peripheral blood mononuclear cells. Genomic DNA was extracted from the blood cell samples with the Qiagen DNeasy Blood Extraction Kit. A word on this clone: Its antigen remains unidentified.

The library was produced with the immunoSEQ multiplex PCR assay. For the multiplex PCR, a mixture combining 60 forward primers for TCR Vbeta segments and 13 reverse primers for TCR Jbeta segments was used. The CDR3 region of rearranged TCR beta genes was amplified from genomic DNA by a multiplex PCR assay. The Illumina HiSeq System was used to sequence the amplified TCR beta libraries as 87-base-pair reads. The authors' pipeline ran thus. A later analysis counted approximately 76 million unique TCR beta chains across the 666 repertoires, and some 11 million of these chains were shared by at least two donors. To remove PCR and sequencing errors, raw reads were error-corrected and collapsed into unique sequences using a nearest-neighbor algorithm that merged closely related sequences. Alignment of CDR3 sequences to IMGT reference sequences was used to assign V, D and J gene segments. For a sequence to be retained, at least a six-nucleotide match to both a V gene segment and a J gene segment was required. Rearrangements were called productive when the CDR3 lacked stop codons and stayed in frame with V and J; all others were non-productive. CDR3 was defined by IMGT convention, running from the second conserved V-encoded cysteine to the conserved J-encoded phenylalanine. The earlier analysis of about 570 of the donors excluded any sequence lacking an unambiguous match to a single V gene segment. In an earlier analysis of 450 to 750 of the donors, a V segment was called functional when productive rearrangements were above 56.7%, and segregating when the standard deviation between donors exceeded 5%. A statistical classification framework was built to diagnose cytomegalovirus status from the catalog of TCR beta chain sequences. In a later analysis, V and J genes were assigned by comparing TCR nucleotide sequences against IMGT/GENE-DB human TR gene sequences. The TCRdist pipeline was used in a later analysis to assign CDR3 sequences and most-parsimonious VDJ recombination scenarios. In a later analysis, each TCR beta chain was defined by its CDR3 amino acid sequence together with its V-gene family, and reads without a unique V-gene family were excluded. A later analysis removed roughly 590 highly shared, low-generation-probability nucleotide sequences to deal with suspected cross-contamination and a sequencing artifact. For each public chain, a later analysis derived a clonal expansion index from normalized ranks of inferred template counts within each repertoire. A later analysis computed generation probabilities with a VDJ recombination model fitted to out-of-frame rearrangements, and checked the results against IGoR. Hypergeometric tests were used in a later analysis to score TCR-TCR, TCR-HLA and TCR-CMV co-occurrence, with a repertoire-size bias correction applied to the TCR pairs. To estimate false discovery rates, a later analysis permuted the HLA or CMV assignments 20 times. In a later analysis, co-occurring TCRs were grouped with DBSCAN, and TCRdist sequence similarity was added when clustering was performed within HLA-allele-positive subsets. For co-occurrence clustering, repertoires with fewer than 30,000 or more than 120,000 public chains were excluded, along with four or five repertoires with anomalous nucleotide sharing. The table comes from immuneACCESS by way of TCRdb, which keeps in-frame sequences with V and J called. Part of the clones is missing from these tables; in studies checked, under half for an unresolved V gene and the rest for unknown reasons. The D gene and trimming were derived from the DNA, and the V and J assignments and clone size from that table. This sample's table lists just over 80,000 clones. The leading ten clones occupy around 1.1% of the sample.

Specimen: PBMCs. This TCR derives from a woman in her 30s in good health and CMV-seronegative.

This receptor carries the CDR3 CSVRDRGSLTEAFF. In nucleotides, the sequence is TGCAGCGTTAGGGACAGGGGGTCACTCACTGAAGCTTTCTTT. Recombination joined TRBV29-1 with TRBJ1-1, and 11 junctional nucleotides match TRBD1. The germline V gene specifies SQVTM as CDR1 and ANQGSEA as CDR2. At the junction V is shortened by 5 bases and J by 4 bases; bases outside the gene matches: 6. Its CDR3 holds 14 amino acids, cysteine through phenylalanine. This entry keeps only the CDR3 DNA: 42 bases, framed from base 1.